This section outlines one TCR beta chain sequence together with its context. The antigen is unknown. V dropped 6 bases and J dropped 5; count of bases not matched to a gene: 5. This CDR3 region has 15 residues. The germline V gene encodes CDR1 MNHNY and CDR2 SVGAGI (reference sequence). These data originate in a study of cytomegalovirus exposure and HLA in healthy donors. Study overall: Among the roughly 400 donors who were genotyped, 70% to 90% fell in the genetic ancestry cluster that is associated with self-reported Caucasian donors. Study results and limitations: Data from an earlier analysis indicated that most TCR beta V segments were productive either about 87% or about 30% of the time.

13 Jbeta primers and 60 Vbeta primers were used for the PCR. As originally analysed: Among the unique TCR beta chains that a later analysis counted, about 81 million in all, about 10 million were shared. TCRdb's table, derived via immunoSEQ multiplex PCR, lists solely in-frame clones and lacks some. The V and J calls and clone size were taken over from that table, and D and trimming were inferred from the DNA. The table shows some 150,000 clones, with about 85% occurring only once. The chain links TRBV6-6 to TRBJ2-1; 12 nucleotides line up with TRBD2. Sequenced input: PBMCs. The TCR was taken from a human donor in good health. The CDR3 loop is CASRYLAGGDNEQFF. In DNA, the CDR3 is TGTGCCAGCAGGTACCTAGCGGGAGGGGACAATGAGCAGTTCTTC.